This T cell receptor beta chain was sequenced for a study of T cell repertoires in cytomegalovirus infection. Study at large: Based on public TCR beta signatures, there were indications of CMV infection and of a matching HLA type.

Overall study findings and caveats: The cumulative frequency of public TCR beta families identified carriers of CMV plus the relevant HLA.

V dropped 6 bases and J dropped 2 bases, with 13 bases sitting between them. Germline V CDR1 and CDR2: SEHNR, FQNEAQ (reference sequence). This CDR3 has 14 residues. TCRdb re-derived calls from the reads in MiXCR, one entry per CDR3 protein. The sample carries approximately 500,000 distinct CDR3 sequences, more than 15% recorded once. In its sample, this clonotype was seen a few times. The antigen remains unidentified. The receptor comes from a human donor in good health (CMV status not recorded). Some clones in this sample may be carry-over from other donors' samples. Sequenced sample: CD8+ T cells from PBMCs. The J gene is TRBJ2-5, the V gene TRBV7-9; D not certain. The CDR3 reads CASSHQDGQETQYF. The CDR3 DNA reads TGTGCCAGCAGTCATCAGGACGGACAAGAGACCCAGTACTTC.